This entry features one T cell receptor (beta chain) sequence. This entry belongs to a study of blood T cell repertoires in COVID-19. In the authors' workflow: Counts of nucleated cells, estimated from reference gene primer amplification, were obtained. Assay: immunoSEQ multiplex PCR; the TCRdb copy retains only in-frame clones and omits some. V, J and clone size are taken as reported in that table, and D and trimming were inferred from the DNA itself. The sample has 60,000 to 80,000 clones, around 87% seen once. The V and J ends lost 1 base and 8 bases respectively, with 6 bases between them. The CDR3 is 12 residues long. Germline lookup yields CDR1 SGHAT and CDR2 FQNNGV.

The sample taken for sequencing was peripheral blood. This TCR was sampled from a woman aged 55-70 years with COVID-19, enrolled during active disease. V gene TRBV11-2 combines with J gene TRBJ1-3; the D is unclear. CDR3 sequence reads: CASSLVRYTIYF. CDR3 nucleotides: TGTGCCAGCAGCTTAGTTCGTTACACCATATATTTT.